The entry that follows covers one T cell receptor (beta chain) sequence. The data originate from a study of cytotoxic CD8 clonotypes in ibrutinib-treated CLL. Assay used: immunoSEQ multiplex PCR; TCRdb lists only in-frame clones, some missing. The table records fewer than 35,000 clones, almost 70% of them present only once. This clonotype was sampled from a human donor with chronic lymphocytic leukemia. The material was PBMCs, obtained after 24 months of ibrutinib treatment.

CDR3 in amino acids: CASSPRQGNTIYF. CDR3 DNA sequence: TGTGCCAGCTCACCCCGGCAGGGAAACACCATATATTTT. J is TRBJ1-3 and V is TRBV18; no clear D. V was pared by 3 bases and J by 4 bases, with 7 bases between. Germline CDR1 reads KGHSH; CDR2 reads LQKENI. The CDR3 totals 13 residues.